This entry concerns a single TCR beta chain. Its antigen is unidentified. This sample is part of a study of a mutant IDH1 vaccine in newly diagnosed glioma. Study-level information: A roughly 62% male, around 38% female split and a mean age of 40.4 years characterized treated patients.

As for time point: week 5, during vaccination. Every vaccination contained 300 ug of the mutant IDH1 20-mer peptide and was paired with topical imiquimod. Each astrocytoma in the donors was new, WHO grade 3 or 4, IDH1-mutant and ATRX-lost. Whole-study findings and limits: Patients showed vaccine-induced immune responses at a rate of 93.3%.

V was cut by 4 bases and J by 4 bases, with 22 bases left in between. The CDR3 sequence is 17 residues long. The germline V gene has CDR1 MNHEY and CDR2 SMNVEV (reference sequence). Libraries were prepared by immunoSEQ multiplex PCR; TCRdb keeps only in-frame clonotypes and omits some of them. Found here are some 51,000 clones, over 75% of them singletons; the top ten hold under 2%. Sequenced material: PBMCs, taken from a glioma patient whose treatment included an IDH1 peptide vaccine. This receptor was obtained from a woman aged 40-49 years with glioma. V usage is TRBV27 and J usage is TRBJ1-1, with TRBD1 as a possible D gene (6 bases). CDR3 DNA sequence: TGTGCCAGCAGTTGGAGAGGGGGGGGGCGAGTGAGCACTGAAGCTTTCTTT. It codes for CASSWRGGGRVSTEAFF.